This T cell receptor beta chain is from a study of T cell repertoires in cytomegalovirus infection (dated by TCRdb to about 2019). A note on the overall study: Alongside well-studied HLA-B-restricted epitopes, the peptide stimulations were aimed at recently identified HLA-C-restricted CMV epitopes, whose presentation resists viral immunomodulation. Because public TCR beta signatures pointed to carriage of CMV infection together with the matching HLA type, the HLA type of each donor mattered for the analysis.

The listed sequencing device is Illumina HiSeq 1500. The public reads were quality trimmed at Q25 with fastp and then assembled into clones with MiXCR by TCRdb, keeping productive beta chains. Each CDR3 protein gets just one entry, which takes the most common genes and DNA from the rows behind it. The sample has about 830,000 distinct CDR3 sequences on record, approximately 32% of them singletons. The top ten clones comprise approximately 13% of the sample. Results the study describes overall, beyond this receptor: The ex vivo response was dominated by HLA-C-restricted CMV-specific TCR beta clonotypes, and the single most frequent clonotype in two of eight donors was supplied by these HLA-C-restricted clonotypes. Carriers of CMV infection plus the relevant HLA type were discriminated by the cumulative frequency of public TCR beta family members in the study cohort and in an independent roughly 340-donor cohort.

There are a few counts of this clonotype. This receptor's antigen is unknown. Base qualities are not provided; no much larger clone lies one nucleotide away. The CDR3 runs 15 amino acids, cysteine and phenylalanine included. Only CDR3 DNA is held: 45 bases, read in frame from base 1. V lost 6 bases and J lost 0 bases; the stretch between them is 11 bases long. The treatment or condition label for this specimen denotes: in vitro stimulation with specific CMV peptide epitopes to enrich CMV-specific T cells. This chain joins TRBV12-3 or TRBV12-4 to TRBJ2-2; possibly the D gene is TRBD1, per 6 matching bases. This material consisted of cultured CD8+ T cells from PBMCs, taken from culture after CMV antigen stimulation. The origin of this receptor is a human donor in good health (CMV status not recorded). Some clones in this sample may be carry-over from other donors' samples. The nucleotide sequence reads as follows: TGTGCCAGCAGGACCGGGACACCGAACACCGGGGAGCTGTTTTTT. Translation gives CASRTGTPNTGELFF.